The 24 T cell receptor beta chains presented below share a single source sample, sequenced in a study of persistence of HIV-infected CD4 T cells. The libraries were made with immunoSEQ version 4 in survey mode. The assay was immunoSEQ multiplex PCR, and TCRdb's table has in-frame clones only and misses some. The sample lists around 42,000 clones, about 80% occurring once. For these receptors, no antigen is known. An overlapping HIV-1 Gag peptide pool stimulated these cells at 0.95 to 1 ug/peptide/mL. CD40L-negative CD69-negative CD45RO-high memory CD4+ T cells were sorted as populations depleted of antigen-responding cells. The sample was CD4+ T cells sorted from PBMCs after 18-hour stimulation, taken from a patient who received antiretroviral therapy. Receptors were obtained from an adult man with HIV who was CMV-seropositive.

The chain uses TRBV5-1 and TRBJ1-4; D gene ambiguous. The V gene lost 5 bases and the J gene lost 0 bases, with 5 bases spanning the gap. CDR1 is SGHRS and CDR2 is YFSETQ in the germline V gene. There are 13 residues in the CDR3. The CDR3 DNA reads TGCGCCAGCAGGGCTGCAACTAATGAAAAACTGTTTTTT. This translates into CASRAATNEKLFF.

V gene TRBV7-9 combines with J gene TRBJ1-1; the D is unclear. Trimming removed 4 bases at V and 4 bases at J, with 10 bases between. Germline V gene data show CDR1 as SEHNR and CDR2 as FQNEAQ (reference sequence). This CDR3 region has 13 residues. The DNA of the CDR3 is TGTGCCAGCAGCTCGGCCCTGGGCACTGAAGCTTTCTTT. Protein sequence: CASSSALGTEAFF.

The V call is TRBV4-1, the J call TRBJ2-7; D is tentatively TRBD1 or TRBD2 (5 bases each). Trimming removed 0 bases at V and 1 base at J, with 19 bases between. Germline CDR1 MGHRA, CDR2 YSYEKL. The CDR3 consists of 18 residues. CDR3 sequence (DNA): TGCGCCAGCAGCCAAGAAAGTTCCGGGACGCAAGTGTCCTACGAGCAGTACTTC. Translated, it gives CASSQESSGTQVSYEQYF.

The chain employs TRBV27 and TRBJ1-2; no definite D call. Germline V CDR1 and CDR2: MNHEY, SMNVEV (reference sequence). The CDR3 loop spans 13 amino acids. The V gene lost 5 bases and the J gene lost 4 bases, with 11 bases spanning the gap. The CDR3 nucleotides read TGTGCCAGCAGTAGGACTCCTCTCTATGGCTACACCTTC. It translates to CASSRTPLYGYTF.

The chain links TRBV19 to TRBJ1-1, with D uncertain. Per the germline V gene, CDR1 is LNHDA and CDR2 is SQIVND (reference sequence). CDR3 length equals 14 residues. Trimming removed 0 bases at V and 6 bases at J, with 11 bases between. In DNA, the CDR3 is TGTGCCAGTAGTATAGATCTCCAGAGTTCTGAAGCTTTCTTT. It specifies CASSIDLQSSEAFF. Supplemented by reference TRBV19 and TRBJ1-1, the full variable domain reads DGGITQSPKYLFRKEGQNVTLSCEQNLNHDAMYWYRQDPGQGLRLIYYSQIVNDFQKGDIAEGYSVSREKKESFPLTVTSAQKNPTAFYLCASSIDLQSSEAFFGQGTRLTVV.

The chain is built from TRBV4-3 and TRBJ1-1, with D perhaps TRBD1 (5 bases). The CDR3 covers 16 residues. The ends were cut back, 4 bases at V and 6 bases at J, with 21 bases in the middle. Germline CDR1 LGHNA, CDR2 YSLEER. The CDR3 here is CASSLRDSMRKAEAFF. The CDR3 nucleotides are TGCGCCAGCAGCCTCCGGGACTCTATGAGGAAAGCTGAAGCTTTCTTT.

CDR3 sequence: CASSLTGRETQYF. CDR3 DNA sequence: TGCGCCAGCAGCTTAACAGGGAGGGAGACCCAGTACTTC. This sequence joins TRBV5-1 and TRBJ2-5; D may match TRBD1 or TRBD2 (6 bases each). The ends were cut back, 2 bases at V and 5 bases at J, with 10 bases in the middle. The CDR3 runs to 13 residues. CDR1 SGHRS and CDR2 YFSETQ come from the germline V gene. Full variable domain (outside the CDR3, taken from reference TRBV5-1 and TRBJ2-5): KAGVTQTPRYLIKTRGQQVTLSCSPISGHRSVSWYQQTPGQGLQFLFEYFSETQRNKGNFPGRFSGRQFSNSRSEMNVSTLELGDSALYLCASSLTGRETQYFGPGTRLLVL.

V usage is TRBV19 and J usage is TRBJ1-2; 10 bases fit TRBD1. V shed 3 bases and J 3 bases; nucleotides not matched to a gene: 7. The CDR3 covers 16 residues. CDR1 LNHDA and CDR2 SQIVND come from the germline V gene (reference sequence). The CDR3 coding sequence is TGTGCCAGTAGTATCGGCGGGACAGGGGTTGACTATGGCTACACCTTC. Its protein is CASSIGGTGVDYGYTF.

The rearrangement links TRBV12-3 or TRBV12-4 to TRBJ2-7; tentatively, D is TRBD1 (5 bases). The V and J ends lost 1 base and 5 bases respectively, with 6 bases between them. This CDR3 region has 12 residues. CDR3: CASSLEGNEQYF. CDR3 in DNA: TGTGCCAGCAGTTTAGAGGGGAACGAGCAGTACTTC.

This clone is judged medium-sized. The gene calls are TRBV19 and TRBJ1-1; the match to TRBD1 covers 7 bases. This CDR3 contains 12 residues. Germline V gene lookup returns CDR1 LNHDA and CDR2 SQIVND (reference sequence). Trimming cost V 3 bases and J 8 bases; bases outside gene matches: 3. CDR3 nucleotide sequence: TGTGCCAGTAGTATCGACAGGGACGAAGCTTTCTTT. Protein product: CASSIDRDEAFF. Looking up the rest from reference TRBV19 and TRBJ1-1 gives the full variable domain: DGGITQSPKYLFRKEGQNVTLSCEQNLNHDAMYWYRQDPGQGLRLIYYSQIVNDFQKGDIAEGYSVSREKKESFPLTVTSAQKNPTAFYLCASSIDRDEAFFGQGTRLTVV.

This rearrangement joins TRBV4-1 to TRBJ2-2, with 9 bases aligning to TRBD1. Germline V gene lookup returns CDR1 MGHRA and CDR2 YSYEKL. The CDR3 extends over 20 amino acids. The V gene end was trimmed by 0 bases and the J gene end by 6 bases; junction bases not matched to a gene: 17. In DNA form, the CDR3 reads TGCGCCAGCAGCCAAGAGGTTGGGACAGGGACGATTAGAGGCGCCGGGGAGCTGTTTTTT. Translating gives CASSQEVGTGTIRGAGELFF.

In this sample, this clone turned up a few times. The chain joins TRBV19 to TRBJ2-6, with no clear D. Germline V gene data show CDR1 as LNHDA and CDR2 as SQIVND (reference sequence). With 5 bases removed from V and 1 base from J, the gap between germline ends came to 3 bases. The CDR3 runs 13 residues. This CDR3 reads CASSLSGANVLTF. The CDR3 region has the DNA TGTGCCAGTAGTCTGTCTGGGGCCAACGTCCTGACTTTC.

This clone was seen just once. V and J are TRBV14 and TRBJ1-3; possibly TRBD1 for D (5 bases). This CDR3 region has 15 residues. V lost 4 bases and J 2 bases, leaving 12 bases between the germline ends. Germline V CDR1 and CDR2: SGHDN, FVKESK. The CDR3 bases are TGTGCCAGCAGCCCGGGTAGGGGACCTGGAAACACCATATATTTT. Translating gives CASSPGRGPGNTIYF.

J is TRBJ2-7 and V is TRBV9; D may be TRBD1 or TRBD2 (5 bases each). V lost 3 bases to trimming and J lost 0 bases, with 10 bases between them. Germline V CDR1 and CDR2: SGDLS, YYNGEE. There are 14 residues in the CDR3. CDR3 sequence: CASSEWGSSYEQYF. CDR3 nucleotide sequence: TGTGCCAGCAGCGAGTGGGGGTCCTCCTACGAGCAGTACTTC. Full variable domain (missing parts from reference TRBV9 and TRBJ2-7): DSGVTQTPKHLITATGQRVTLRCSPRSGDLSVYWYQQSLDQGLQFLIQYYNGEERAKGNILERFSAQQFPDLHSELNLSSLELGDSALYFCASSEWGSSYEQYFGPGTRLTVT.

The chain joins TRBV6-6 to TRBJ1-5, with D perhaps matching TRBD1 (5 bases). Germline V gene lookup returns CDR1 MNHNY and CDR2 SVGAGI (reference sequence). The germline V and J ends were trimmed by 6 bases and 5 bases, with 17 bases remaining between them. The CDR3 has 15 residues. In DNA, the CDR3 is TGTGCCAGCAGACCTATTGGGGGTGGAGATCAGCCCCAGCATTTT. As protein: CASRPIGGGDQPQHF.

The chain has TRBV3-1 (or the pseudogene TRBV3-2) and TRBJ1-1; D is possibly TRBD1 (6 bases). The germline gives CDR1 LGHDT, CDR2 YNNKEL (reference sequence). The CDR3 spans 14 residues. The V end was cut by 4 bases, the J end by 4 bases, with 13 bases between. The CDR3 DNA reads as TGTGCCAGCAGCCTCAGGGGAGGGAGCACTGAAGCTTTCTTT. Encoded protein: CASSLRGGSTEAFF.

A single count supports this clone. This chain joins TRBV5-5 and TRBJ1-1; D gene ambiguous. The CDR3 consists of 15 residues. V was cut by 0 bases and J by 5 bases, with 14 bases left in between. CDR1 SGHKS and CDR2 YYEKEE come from the germline V gene (reference sequence). The CDR3 DNA follows: TGTGCCAGCAGCTTGGGTCCTGGGAGCGAGACTGAAGCTTTCTTT. Translated: CASSLGPGSETEAFF.

This chain joins TRBV28 and TRBJ1-2, with TRBD1 as a possible D gene (5 bases). The CDR3 has 17 amino acids. The germline V gene encodes CDR1 MDHEN and CDR2 SYDVKM. V lost 5 bases, J lost 2 bases, and 21 bases lay in between. CDR3 sequence (DNA): TGTGCCAGCAGTCTTGTCAGCGCAGGGCGGACGAACTATGGCTACACCTTC. It is translated as CASSLVSAGRTNYGYTF.

V and J are TRBV7-9 and TRBJ2-2, with 10 bases fitting TRBD2. The V and J ends lost 4 bases and 2 bases, in that order; junction bases with no gene match: 7. This CDR3 region has 17 residues. CDR1 and CDR2 from the germline V gene are SEHNR and FQNEAQ (reference sequence). CDR3 nucleotide sequence: TGTGCCAGCAGCTCCCGGCTAGCGGGAGCAAACACCGGGGAGCTGTTTTTT. This gives the protein CASSSRLAGANTGELFF.

V and J are TRBV27 and TRBJ2-4; no clear D gene. The V end lost 3 bases, the J end lost 9 bases, and 12 bases lay between the germline ends. The CDR3 spans 13 residues. Germline lookup yields CDR1 MNHEY and CDR2 SMNVEV (reference sequence). DNA of the CDR3: TGTGCCAGCAGTTTTAAGGGTTGGGCCATTCAGTACTTC. This codes for CASSFKGWAIQYF.

V usage is TRBV5-1 and J usage is TRBJ2-2; no firm D call. CDR1 SGHRS and CDR2 YFSETQ come from the germline V gene. Trimming cost V 0 bases and J 6 bases, with 12 bases left between them. There are 15 residues in the CDR3. CDR3 DNA: TGCGCCAGCAGCTTGGAGGCTAGATTAGCCGGGGAGCTGTTTTTT. This encodes CASSLEARLAGELFF.

The V gene is TRBV18, the J gene TRBJ2-3; a possible D gene is TRBD2 (5 bases). The V gene's germline CDR1 is KGHSH and CDR2 LQKENI. The V gene lost 4 bases and the J gene lost 5 bases, with 25 bases spanning the gap. The CDR3 runs 18 residues. The CDR3 sequence: CASSRQVLEGPAGDTQYF. The CDR3 nucleotides are TGTGCCAGCTCACGCCAAGTTTTAGAGGGCCCGGCGGGAGATACGCAGTATTTT.

The chain combines TRBV29-1 with TRBJ2-5; TRBD2 aligns across 7 bases. J lost 5 bases, V lost 6 bases, and 15 bases had no gene match. The V gene's germline CDR1 is SQVTM and CDR2 ANQGSEA. This CDR3 spans 15 amino acids. CDR3: CSVKGGPQNWETQYF. DNA of the CDR3: TGCAGCGTAAAGGGAGGGCCCCAGAATTGGGAGACCCAGTACTTC.

The V and J genes are TRBV6-1 and TRBJ2-1; 10 nucleotides agree with TRBD1. Germline CDR1 reads MNHNS; CDR2 reads SASEGT. The V gene end was trimmed by 0 bases and the J gene end by 11 bases; junction bases not matched to a gene: 19. CDR3 length: 19 residues. The DNA of the CDR3 is TGTGCCAGCAGTGAAGCGCCTTGGTATTCCGGACAGGGGGAAGGGCAGCAGTTCTTC. Amino acid sequence: CASSEAPWYSGQGEGQQFF.